Listed here are 9 T cell receptor beta chains from one sample, sequenced in a study of regulatory T cells in long-lasting Graves disease. Building of the TCR beta libraries involved iRepertoire HTBI primers and Arm-PCR of CDR3 regions. MiXCR, applied by TCRdb to the multiplex PCR reads, yields one record per CDR3 protein. The sample includes under 500,000 distinct CDR3 sequences, 16% of them seen just once. Stated time point: newly diagnosed GD, antithyroid drugs for less than 3 months. PBMCs were the source of the RNA used for TCR sequencing. This sample was shared with a second study, whose subject was T cells in Graves' hyperthyroidism and ophthalmopathy.

This material consisted of peripheral blood mononuclear cells (PBMCs), taken at new diagnosis, from a patient treated with antithyroid drugs. Receptor source: a woman aged 30 to 39 with Graves disease.

Ten or more counts support this clonotype. The genes are TRBV7-2 and TRBJ2-5, with D unclear. Germline values: CDR1 SGHTA, CDR2 FQGNSA. CDR3 length: 11 residues. Trimming took 5 bases from V and 5 from J, leaving 6 bases between them. CDR3 sequence reads: CASSHSETQYF. CDR3 nucleotide sequence: TGTGCCAGCAGCCATAGTGAGACCCAGTACTTC.

This clonotype was seen ten or more times. The gene calls are TRBV2 and TRBJ2-7, with 7 bases aligning to TRBD1. V lost 8 bases, J lost 2 bases, and 3 bases stayed unmatched. The CDR3 has 12 amino acids. Germline assignment: CDR1 SNHLY and CDR2 FYNNEI. Here the CDR3 reads CASGDSTYEQYF. CDR3 coding DNA: TGTGCCAGCGGGGACAGCACCTACGAGCAGTACTTC.

Ten or more counts support this clonotype. The chain combines TRBV5-1 with TRBJ1-1; D unresolved. V was shortened by 0 bases and J by 1 base, with 10 bases between the two germline ends. Germline V lookup: CDR1 SGHRS, CDR2 YFSETQ. CDR3 size: 15 residues. Written as DNA, the CDR3 is TGCGCCAGCAGCTTGGTGGGGAGATCGAACACTGAAGCTTTCTTT. This sequence encodes CASSLVGRSNTEAFF.

This clonotype occurred a few times. The chain recombines TRBV5-1 with TRBJ2-5; 8 bases align to TRBD1. V was pared by 4 bases and J by 5 bases, with 7 bases of the junction left unmatched. This CDR3 contains 14 residues. Germline V lookup: CDR1 SGHRS, CDR2 YFSETQ. The CDR3 spells CASSPDRGGETQYF. CDR3 sequence (DNA): TGCGCCAGCAGCCCAGACAGGGGCGGGGAGACCCAGTACTTC. The whole variable domain, remainder taken from reference TRBV5-1 and TRBJ2-5, is KAGVTQTPRYLIKTRGQQVTLSCSPISGHRSVSWYQQTPGQGLQFLFEYFSETQRNKGNFPGRFSGRQFSNSRSEMNVSTLELGDSALYLCASSPDRGGETQYFGPGTRLLVL.

V usage is TRBV29-1 and J usage is TRBJ2-7; 9 bases are a match to TRBD2. The CDR3 length is 13 residues. CDR1 and CDR2 from the germline V gene are SQVTM and ANQGSEA. Trimming took 3 bases from V and 5 from J; bases not matched to a gene: 5. This CDR3 reads CSVEGGRAHEQYF. For the CDR3, the DNA is TGCAGCGTTGAGGGCGGGAGGGCCCACGAGCAGTACTTC.

As to this clonotype: A read error is likely here: a far larger clone is one base away. This chain connects TRBV2 to TRBJ2-5, with D perhaps given as TRBD1 or TRBD2 (5 bases each). The V gene lost 6 bases and the J gene lost 11 bases, with 13 bases spanning the gap. Looked up from germline, CDR1 is SNHLY and CDR2 is FYNNEI. This CDR3 has 11 residues. CDR3 DNA sequence: TGTGCCAGCAGGGGACCCATTGAGCAGTACTTC. It specifies CASRGPIEQYF.

There are many counts of this clonotype. J is TRBJ2-7 and V is TRBV30; 12 positions agree with TRBD2. With 1 base clipped from V and 0 bases from J, the junction kept 4 bases outside the gene matches. The CDR3 has 16 residues. Germline V gives CDR1 GTSNPN, CDR2 SVGIG (reference sequence). The CDR3 loop reads CAWSGTSGASSYEQYF. CDR3 in DNA: TGTGCCTGGAGTGGGACTAGCGGGGCCAGCTCCTACGAGCAGTACTTC.

The chain is built from TRBV7-9 and TRBJ2-1; tentative D call: TRBD2 (5 bases). Trimming removed 3 bases at V and 6 bases at J, with 12 bases between. Germline CDR1 is SEHNR and CDR2 is FQNEAQ (reference sequence). The CDR3 is 14 residues long. The CDR3 DNA is TGTGCCAGCAGCTTTCCCCCAGCGGCCAATGAGCAGTTCTTC. This sequence encodes CASSFPPAANEQFF.

The chain links TRBV7-9 to TRBJ2-2; 7 bases are shared with TRBD2. The CDR3 covers 15 residues. Germline lookup yields CDR1 SEHNR and CDR2 FQNEAQ (reference sequence). V dropped 3 bases and J dropped 6; count of bases not matched to a gene: 7. The CDR3 spells CASSFGGGRSGELFF. The DNA for the CDR3 is TGTGCCAGCAGCTTTGGGGGAGGGCGGTCCGGGGAGCTGTTTTTT.